This TCR beta chain was sequenced for a study of beta chain features in type 1 diabetes. In regard to this clone: Its antigen is currently unknown.

Sorting with CD45RO/CCR7/CD25/CD127/CD95/CD27 yielded naive, central memory, regulatory and stem-like memory CD4+ cells. Sort purity for all populations was recorded as exceeding 98%. Findings and limits, study-wide: Researchers could not determine here whether HLA type influences TCRB rearrangement. Compared to healthy donors, patients appeared to have naive, central memory and Treg TCRB repertoires that were more alike.

Expressed TCRB transcripts were sequenced because the isolated RNA had all been reverse transcribed beforehand. Data came from immunoSEQ multiplex PCR; TCRdb stores just in-frame clones and leaves some out. The sample holds about 450,000 clones, about an eighth seen once. The CDR3 runs 13 residues. Germline loops: CDR1 KGHSH, CDR2 LQKENI. V shed 4 bases and J shed 11 bases, with 15 bases lying between them. The sequence derives from a woman aged 18-29 years in good health. The material sequenced was naive CD4+ T cells from blood. V usage is TRBV18 and J usage is TRBJ1-5, with unresolved D. In DNA, the CDR3 is TGTGCCAGCTCACTCCAAGAGAGGGCGTCCCAGCATTTT. The encoded protein is CASSLQERASQHF.